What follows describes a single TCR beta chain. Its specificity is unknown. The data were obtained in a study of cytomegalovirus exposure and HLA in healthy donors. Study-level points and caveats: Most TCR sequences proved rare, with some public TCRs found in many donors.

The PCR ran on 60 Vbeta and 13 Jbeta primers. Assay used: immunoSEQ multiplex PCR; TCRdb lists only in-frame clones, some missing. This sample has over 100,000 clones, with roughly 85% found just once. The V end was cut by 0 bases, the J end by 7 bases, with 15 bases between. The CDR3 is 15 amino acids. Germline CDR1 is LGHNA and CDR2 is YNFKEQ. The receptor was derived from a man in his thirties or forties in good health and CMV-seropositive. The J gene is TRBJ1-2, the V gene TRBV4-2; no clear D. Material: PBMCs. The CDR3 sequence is CASSQERRFRRGYTF. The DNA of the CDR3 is TGTGCCAGCAGCCAAGAGAGGAGGTTCAGGCGTGGCTACACCTTC.